This entry concerns a single T cell receptor (beta chain). Its cognate antigen is unknown. Treatment reported: roughly 10-day PBMC culture with coronavirus spike peptide pools or control peptides (ViraFEST assay). Dates of PCR positivity, March to December 2020, preceded the US Alpha, Beta and Delta variants. The record originates from a study of vaccination and CD4 T cells after COVID-19. Whole-study context: The cells were exposed to overlapping spike peptides originating from SARS-CoV-2, HCoV-NL63, HCoV-OC43 and HCoV-229E for stimulation.

General observations from the study: Within convalescent individuals, 304 out of 307 vaccine-specific clones proved to be spike mono-reactive.

Sequencing of cultured CD4+ T cell DNA used the Oncomine TCR Beta short-read assay. A single record per CDR3 protein comes from TCRdb applying MiXCR to the PCR reads. Of roughly 24,000 distinct CDR3 sequences listed, over 60% are singletons. CDR1 SGHTA and CDR2 FQGNSA come from the germline V gene. The V and J ends lost 1 base and 4 bases respectively, with 13 bases between them. The CDR3 is 15 residues long. Source material: CD4+ T cells from blood, cultured in vitro. This sequence joins TRBV7-2 and TRBJ1-2; D perhaps matches TRBD1 (6 bases). This receptor was taken from a human donor who had recovered from COVID-19. The CDR3 protein is CASSLERGPGYGYTF. The CDR3 DNA is TGTGCCAGCAGCTTAGAGCGGGGGCCGGGCTATGGCTACACCTTC.